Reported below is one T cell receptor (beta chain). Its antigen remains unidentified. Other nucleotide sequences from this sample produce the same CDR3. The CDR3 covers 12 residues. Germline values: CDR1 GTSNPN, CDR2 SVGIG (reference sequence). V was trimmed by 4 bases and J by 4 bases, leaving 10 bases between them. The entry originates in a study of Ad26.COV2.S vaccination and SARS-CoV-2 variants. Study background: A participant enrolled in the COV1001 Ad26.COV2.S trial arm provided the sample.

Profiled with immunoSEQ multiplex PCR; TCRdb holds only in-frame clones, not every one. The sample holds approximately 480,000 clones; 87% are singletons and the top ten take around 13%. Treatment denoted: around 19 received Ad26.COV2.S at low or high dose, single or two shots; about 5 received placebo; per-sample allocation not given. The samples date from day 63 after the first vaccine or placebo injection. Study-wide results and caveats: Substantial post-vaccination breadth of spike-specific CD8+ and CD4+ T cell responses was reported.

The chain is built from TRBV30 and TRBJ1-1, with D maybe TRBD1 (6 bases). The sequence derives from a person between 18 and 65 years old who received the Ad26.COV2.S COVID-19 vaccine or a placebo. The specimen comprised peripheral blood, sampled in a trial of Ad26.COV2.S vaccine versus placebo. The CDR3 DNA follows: TGTGCCTGGACAAGGGGGGGCACTGAAGCTTTCTTT. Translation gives CAWTRGGTEAFF.